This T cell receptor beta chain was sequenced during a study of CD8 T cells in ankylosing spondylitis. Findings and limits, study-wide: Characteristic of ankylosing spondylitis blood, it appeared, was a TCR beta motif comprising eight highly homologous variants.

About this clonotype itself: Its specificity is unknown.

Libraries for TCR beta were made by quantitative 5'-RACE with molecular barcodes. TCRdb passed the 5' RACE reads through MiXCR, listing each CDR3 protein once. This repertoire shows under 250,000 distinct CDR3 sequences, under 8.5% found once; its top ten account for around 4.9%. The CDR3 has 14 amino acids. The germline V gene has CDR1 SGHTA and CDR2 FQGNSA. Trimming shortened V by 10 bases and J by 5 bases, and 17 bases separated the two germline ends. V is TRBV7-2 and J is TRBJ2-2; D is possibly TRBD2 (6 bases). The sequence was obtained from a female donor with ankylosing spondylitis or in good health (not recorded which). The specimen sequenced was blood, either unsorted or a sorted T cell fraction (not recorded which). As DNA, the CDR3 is TGTGCCACCCTTAGCGGCCTCCCAACCGGGGAGCTGTTTTTT. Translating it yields CATLSGLPTGELFF.